The 12 T cell receptor beta chains reported below all come from one sample, sequenced in a study of blood T cell repertoires in COVID-19. Profiled with immunoSEQ multiplex PCR; TCRdb holds only in-frame clones, not every one. The top ten hold approximately 26% of the sample, which has 150,000 to 200,000 clones, almost 80% seen once. The sequencing sample was made of peripheral blood. The source is a woman in her 70s with acute or convalescent COVID-19.

This chain links TRBV19 with TRBJ1-5, with D possibly matching TRBD1 (6 bases). The germline V gene has CDR1 LNHDA and CDR2 SQIVND (reference sequence). CDR3 length equals 13 residues. V lost 8 bases to trimming and J lost 4 bases, with 12 bases between them. CDR3 sequence (DNA): TGTGCCAGTTCGAGGCAGGGGAATCAGCCCCAGCATTTT. Residues: CASSRQGNQPQHF. Together with reference TRBV19 and TRBJ1-5, the CDR3 gives the full variable domain: DGGITQSPKYLFRKEGQNVTLSCEQNLNHDAMYWYRQDPGQGLRLIYYSQIVNDFQKGDIAEGYSVSREKKESFPLTVTSAQKNPTAFYLCASSRQGNQPQHFGDGTRLSIL.

V and J are TRBV3-1 (or the pseudogene TRBV3-2) and TRBJ1-2; D remains ambiguous. CDR3 size: 14 residues. V shed 4 bases and J shed 6 bases, with 15 bases lying between them. Per germline, CDR1 LGHDT and CDR2 YNNKEL (reference sequence). CDR3 in DNA: TGTGCCAGCAGCCTCCCGGAAGCGAGGAATGGCTACACCTTC. Its translation is CASSLPEARNGYTF.

The chain has TRBV7-2 and TRBJ1-1; TRBD1 aligns across 7 bases. In germline, CDR1 is SGHTA, CDR2 FQGNSA. V lost 3 bases and J lost 1; bases outside the gene matches: 2. This CDR3 is 14 amino acids long. Here the CDR3 reads CASSFNRGNTEAFF. CDR3 bases: TGTGCCAGCAGCTTCAACAGGGGGAACACTGAAGCTTTCTTT. Full variable domain (rest looked up from reference TRBV7-2 and TRBJ1-1): GAGVSQSPSNKVTEKGKDVELRCDPISGHTALYWYRQSLGQGLEFLIYFQGNSAPDKSGLPSDRFSAERTGGSVSTLTIQRTQQEDSAVYLCASSFNRGNTEAFFGQGTRLTVV.

The rearrangement uses TRBV30 and TRBJ1-5; no reliable D call. Deletions cut 1 base from V and 6 bases from J, with 10 bases between. Germline V gene sequence: CDR1 GTSNPN, CDR2 SVGIG (reference sequence). The CDR3 spans 13 residues. The CDR3 DNA is TGTGCCTGGAGTGGGCCGACGGGTCAGCCCCAGCATTTT. This encodes CAWSGPTGQPQHF.

The rearrangement joins TRBV6-5 to TRBJ2-5, with 7 bases identical to TRBD2. The CDR3 is 14 amino acids. The V segment lost 6 bases and the J segment 2 bases; nucleotides outside the gene matches: 6. Germline CDR1 reads MNHEY; CDR2 reads SVGAGI. The CDR3 bases are TGTGCCAGCAGACCCGCCGGGGGGCAAGAGACCCAGTACTTC. It translates to CASRPAGGQETQYF.

This chain joins TRBV7-8 and TRBJ1-1; no firm D call. This CDR3 contains 14 residues. Looked up from germline, CDR1 is SGHVS and CDR2 is FQNEAQ. V lost 1 base and J 7 bases, leaving 13 bases between the germline ends. In DNA, the CDR3 is TGTGCCAGCAGCTTAGAGGCGGGATGGGGTGAAGCTTTCTTT. It yields the protein CASSLEAGWGEAFF. Full variable domain (rest looked up from reference TRBV7-8 and TRBJ1-1): GAGVSQSPRYKVAKRGQDVALRCDPISGHVSLFWYQQALGQGPEFLTYFQNEAQLDKSGLPSDRFFAERPEGSVSTLKIQRTQQEDSAVYLCASSLEAGWGEAFFGQGTRLTVV.

The chain uses TRBV30 and TRBJ1-2; D uncertain. CDR1 is GTSNPN, CDR2 SVGIG, per germline (reference sequence). This CDR3 has 11 amino acids. V lost 8 bases, J lost 5 bases, and 12 bases lay in between. CDR3 in DNA: TGTGCCCTGGGAGTCTTTTATGGCTACACCTTC. This sequence encodes CALGVFYGYTF.

V gene TRBV5-4 combines with J gene TRBJ2-5, with TRBD1 matching 7 bases. The J segment lost 3 bases and the V segment lost 4 bases, leaving 12 bases of the junction unmatched. This CDR3 comprises 16 residues. In germline, CDR1 is SGHNT, CDR2 YYREEE (reference sequence). The CDR3 sequence is CASSGTGTVGKETQYF. CDR3 in DNA: TGTGCCAGCAGCGGAACCGGGACAGTCGGAAAAGAGACCCAGTACTTC.

The V call is TRBV5-5, the J call TRBJ1-6, with unresolved D. Germline V gives CDR1 SGHKS, CDR2 YYEKEE (reference sequence). The CDR3 sequence is 15 residues long. Trimming removed 6 bases from V and 4 bases from J, with 14 bases in between. CDR3 in amino acids: CASNSASGYNSPLHF. Written as DNA, the CDR3 is TGTGCCAGCAACTCCGCGTCGGGGTATAATTCACCCCTCCACTTT.

The chain is built from TRBV7-3 and TRBJ2-3, with D tentatively TRBD2 (7 bases). The length of the CDR3 is 15 residues. Germline V lookup: CDR1 SGHTA, CDR2 FQGTGA. Trimming took 1 base from V and 6 from J, leaving 14 bases between them. The CDR3 DNA follows: TGTGCCAGCAGCTTAAGTTCGGGGGGCTGGGATACGCAGTATTTT. This translates into CASSLSSGGWDTQYF.

The V call is TRBV29-1, the J call TRBJ2-1, with TRBD2 matching over 12 bases. V shed 4 bases and J 2 bases; nucleotides not matched to a gene: 3. Germline values: CDR1 SQVTM, CDR2 ANQGSEA. The CDR3 runs 15 residues. CDR3 sequence (DNA): TGCAGCGTTGTGGCTAGCGGGAGGGCCTACAATGAGCAGTTCTTC. Translation gives CSVVASGRAYNEQFF.

The genes are TRBV5-1 and TRBJ2-1, with 9 bases identical to TRBD1. The ends lost 1 base at V and 11 bases at J; junction bases unmatched: 10. The germline gives CDR1 SGHRS, CDR2 YFSETQ. This CDR3 spans 15 amino acids. The CDR3 sequence: CASSLRGQGVAQQFF. The CDR3 nucleotides read TGCGCCAGCAGCTTGAGGGGACAGGGTGTCGCGCAGCAGTTCTTC.